This record concerns one T cell receptor beta chain sequence. V lost 4 bases to trimming and J lost 0 bases; unmatched junction nucleotides: 2. Germline CDR1 reads SGHRS; CDR2 reads YFSETQ. The CDR3 is 14 residues long. The source of the sample is a study of blood T cell repertoires in COVID-19. Study-level information: The United States, Italy and Spain provided the acute and convalescent COVID-19 samples.

As processed by the authors: Using reference gene primer amplification, nucleated cell counts were estimated. Clones were sequenced by immunoSEQ multiplex PCR, and TCRdb holds only the in-frame ones, with some missing. The DNA was the basis for D and trimming; V, J and clone size are from that table. The sample has just under 150,000 clones; around 90% are singletons. The material sequenced was peripheral blood. The rearrangement joins TRBV5-1 to TRBJ1-1, with TRBD1 matching over 8 bases. The TCR comes from a woman aged 45 to 65 with acute or convalescent COVID-19. For the CDR3, the DNA is TGCGCCAGCAGCCCAGGGGGCCTGAACACTGAAGCTTTCTTT. Translated, it gives CASSPGGLNTEAFF.